Described below is a single TCR beta chain sequence and its context. As yet, its antigen is unknown. The sample is drawn from a study of cytomegalovirus exposure and HLA in healthy donors. The wider study: The 550 to 800 first-cohort repertoires and the approximately 130 validation repertoires shared the same platform, a later analysis reported.

TCRdb keeps only in-frame clones here, not all; method: immunoSEQ multiplex PCR. The sample records 200,000 to 250,000 clones, about 86% being singletons. Notes on the study in general: Later, an analysis found that TCR clusters from the first cohort tended to co-occur in the 90 to 150 validation repertoires. The study put 150 to 200 TCR beta chains on its list as cytomegalovirus-associated.

The ends were cut back, 1 base at V and 4 bases at J, with 4 bases in the middle. This CDR3 spans 12 amino acids. Germline V gene sequence: CDR1 SGHTS, CDR2 YDEGEE. The receptor was isolated from a man aged 18-30 years in good health and CMV-seronegative. Specimen: PBMCs. This sequence joins TRBV5-8 and TRBJ2-3; D is ambiguous. This CDR3 is CASSLLADTQYF. In nucleotides, the CDR3 is TGTGCCAGCAGCTTGTTAGCAGATACGCAGTATTTT.